This passage covers 2 T cell receptor beta chains from one sample sequenced in a study of OX40 agonist ivuxolimab in advanced cancers. Only in-frame clones appear in the TCRdb table, and some are missing; sequencing was by immunoSEQ multiplex PCR. The data contain about 15,000 clones, 65% to 80% of them seen just once; the ten biggest clones take up under 35%. Here the sequenced sample was CD4+ or CD8+ T cells sorted from blood, taken in a trial of the OX40 agonist ivuxolimab. The receptors shown here come from an adult with an advanced solid tumor such as melanoma, head and neck, liver or kidney cancer.

The chain recombines TRBV7-3 with TRBJ2-3; the match to TRBD2 covers 7 bases. V was pared by 2 bases and J by 3 bases, with 5 bases of the junction left unmatched. Per the germline V gene, CDR1 is SGHTA and CDR2 is FQGTGA. The CDR3 length is 15 residues. DNA for the CDR3: TGTGCCAGCAGCTTAGAGGGGCGGGGGACAGATACGCAGTATTTT. Its protein is CASSLEGRGTDTQYF.

The chain uses TRBV4-3 and TRBJ1-2; 7 bases are a match to TRBD1. Germline V gene sequence: CDR1 LGHNA, CDR2 YSLEER. Trimming removed 0 bases from V and 5 bases from J; junction bases left unmatched: 3. The CDR3 covers 14 residues. CDR3 sequence (DNA): TGCGCCAGCAGCCAAGACACGGGACAGTATGGCTACACCTTC. Its translation is CASSQDTGQYGYTF.